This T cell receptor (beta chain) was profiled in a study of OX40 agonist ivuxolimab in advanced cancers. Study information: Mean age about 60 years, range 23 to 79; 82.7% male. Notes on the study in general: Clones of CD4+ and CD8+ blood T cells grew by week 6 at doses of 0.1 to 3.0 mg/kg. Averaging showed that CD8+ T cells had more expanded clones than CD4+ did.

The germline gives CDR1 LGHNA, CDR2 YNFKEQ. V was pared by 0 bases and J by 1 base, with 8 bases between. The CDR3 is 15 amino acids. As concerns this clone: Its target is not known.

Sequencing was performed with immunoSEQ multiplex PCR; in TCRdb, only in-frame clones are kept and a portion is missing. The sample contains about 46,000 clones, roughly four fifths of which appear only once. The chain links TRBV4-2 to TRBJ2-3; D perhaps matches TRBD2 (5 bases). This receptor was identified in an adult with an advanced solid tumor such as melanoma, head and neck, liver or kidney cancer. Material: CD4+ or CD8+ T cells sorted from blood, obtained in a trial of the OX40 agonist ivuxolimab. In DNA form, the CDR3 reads TGTGCCAGCAGCCAAGACGCGCGGGGCACAGATACGCAGTATTTT. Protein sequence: CASSQDARGTDTQYF.